This T cell receptor beta chain originates from a study of shared clonotypes between healthy human individuals. There are a few counts of this clone. This table comes from immunoSEQ multiplex PCR, and its TCRdb copy is limited to in-frame clones, with some not included. Of about 600,000 clones detected, 97% appear once; the ten largest clones hold around 0.06%. Trimming stripped 3 bases from V and 8 bases from J, with 13 bases between. The CDR3 spans 13 residues. CDR1 and CDR2 from the germline V gene are MGHDK and SYGVNS. Sequencing was performed on naive CD4+ T cells sorted from blood. Regarding subset: CD45RA+ positively selected. The sequence came from a woman aged 25 to 39 in good health. The rearrangement joins TRBV25-1 to TRBJ1-2, with D tentatively TRBD1 (5 bases). The CDR3 region is CASSDRDWLGYTF. CDR3 bases: TGTGCCAGCAGTGACCGGGACTGGTTAGGCTACACCTTC.